This record looks at one T cell receptor (beta chain) sequence and its context. The antigen remains unidentified. These data come from a study of shared clonotypes between healthy human individuals. The CDR3 extends over 15 amino acids. The germline V gene has CDR1 SGDLS and CDR2 YYNGEE. V lost 4 bases and J 4 bases, leaving 17 bases between the germline ends. Whole-study results and caveats: Sharing across four donors was highest in naive CD4 (roughly 5%) and lowest in memory CD8 (roughly 0.4%).

Some clones are missing from TCRdb's copy, which holds only in-frame ones; the method was immunoSEQ multiplex PCR. The table has 2 million to 3 million clones, over 85% seen once. Material for sequencing was naive CD4+ T cells from PBMCs. Regarding subset: CD45RA+ positively selected. This clonotype originated in a man in his late teens or twenties in good health. Some clones in this sample may be carry-over from other donors' samples. The chain has TRBV9 and TRBJ1-1; D possibly corresponds to TRBD1 (5 bases). CDR3: CASSTAGNRGTEAFF. CDR3 sequence (DNA): TGTGCCAGCAGCACAGCAGGGAATCGGGGCACTGAAGCTTTCTTT. Full variable domain (outside the CDR3, taken from reference TRBV9 and TRBJ1-1): DSGVTQTPKHLITATGQRVTLRCSPRSGDLSVYWYQQSLDQGLQFLIQYYNGEERAKGNILERFSAQQFPDLHSELNLSSLELGDSALYFCASSTAGNRGTEAFFGQGTRLTVV.